These 3 T cell receptor beta chains came from one sample sequenced in a study of cytomegalovirus exposure and HLA in healthy donors. 60 Vbeta and 13 Jbeta primers were used in PCR. Measured with immunoSEQ multiplex PCR; TCRdb has only the in-frame clones, and not every one. The table lists about 180,000 clones, around 75% of them singletons, with over 2.5% in the top ten. Source material: PBMCs. The receptors shown here come from a male donor in good health and CMV-seronegative.

The CDR3, as DNA: TGTGCTAGTGGTTTGGACCCCGGGAACACCGGGGAGCTGTTTTTT. It translates to CASGLDPGNTGELFF. This rearrangement joins TRBV12-5 to TRBJ2-2, with no clear D. Trimming pared 1 base from V and 1 base from J, leaving 7 bases between. Germline V gene sequence: CDR1 LGHNT, CDR2 FRNRAP. CDR3 size: 15 residues.

The rearrangement joins TRBV30 to TRBJ2-7; perhaps TRBD1 as D (6 bases). CDR1 and CDR2 from the germline V gene are GTSNPN and SVGIG (reference sequence). The CDR3 is made up of 15 amino acids. V shed 1 base and J shed 0 bases, with 13 bases lying between them. CDR3 residues: CAWSEGEPASYEQYF. CDR3 sequence (DNA): TGTGCCTGGAGTGAGGGGGAACCTGCCTCCTACGAGCAGTACTTC.

The rearrangement uses TRBV4-1 and TRBJ2-3; 9 bases match TRBD2. Germline V CDR1 and CDR2: MGHRA, YSYEKL. The CDR3 runs 16 residues. The ends lost 6 bases at V and 4 bases at J; junction bases unmatched: 11. This chain's CDR3 is CASRPTGTSTSDTQYF. CDR3 nucleotide sequence: TGCGCCAGCAGACCGACCGGGACTAGCACATCAGATACGCAGTATTTT.